This TCR beta chain was recovered during a study of shared clonotypes between healthy human individuals. The CDR3 length is 14 residues. Trimming left V 1 base short and J 2 bases short, with 9 bases between. Looked up from germline, CDR1 is SGHVS and CDR2 is FQNEAQ. The study drew its donors from healthy HIV-negative adults without recent acute infections or vaccinations. Generated by immunoSEQ multiplex PCR, the TCRdb table keeps only in-frame clones and is missing some. Found here are 1,400,000 or so clones, just under 99% of them singletons; the top ten hold about 0.4%. The chain uses TRBV7-8 and TRBJ2-7; no reliable D call. The material sequenced was naive CD4+ T cells sorted from blood. Subset in this sample: CD45RA+ positively selected. The TCR sequence derives from a man aged 25 to 45 in good health. Written as DNA, the CDR3 is TGTGCCAGCAGCTTAGGACTGATCACCTACGAGCAGTACTTC. Translation: CASSLGLITYEQYF.